This TCR beta chain was identified during a study of shared clonotypes between healthy human individuals. This clone showed up just once. Donors were healthy HIV-negative adults without recently reported acute infections or vaccinations. The run depth of the assay was deep. Once extracted for a subset, genomic DNA was divided evenly among several immunoSEQ plates. The repertoire was sequenced with immunoSEQ multiplex PCR; TCRdb's copy has only in-frame clones and lacks some. The table shows 500,000 to 650,000 clones, with roughly 79% occurring only once. V was clipped by 4 bases and J by 6 bases, with 25 bases between them. The CDR3 runs 17 residues. Per the germline V gene, CDR1 is MNHEY and CDR2 is SMNVEV (reference sequence).

Material for sequencing was PBMCs. The chain is built from TRBV27 and TRBJ2-7; D is possibly TRBD2 (5 bases). The source of this sequence is a woman aged 40 to 50 in good health. Some clones in this sample may be carry-over from other donors' samples. In nucleotides, the CDR3 is TGTGCCAGCAGTTCAAGATTCCGACGGGCCCAACGGGGCGAGCAGTACTTC. Residues: CASSSRFRRAQRGEQYF.